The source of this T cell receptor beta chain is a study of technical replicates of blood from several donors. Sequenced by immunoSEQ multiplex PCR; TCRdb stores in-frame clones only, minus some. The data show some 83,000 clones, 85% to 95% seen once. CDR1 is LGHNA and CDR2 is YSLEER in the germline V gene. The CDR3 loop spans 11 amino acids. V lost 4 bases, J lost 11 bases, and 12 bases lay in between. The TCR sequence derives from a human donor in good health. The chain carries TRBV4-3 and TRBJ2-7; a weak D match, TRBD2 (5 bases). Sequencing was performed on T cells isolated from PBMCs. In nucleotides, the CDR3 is TGCGCCAGCAGCCCCGAGGGCTTAGAGTACTTC. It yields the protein CASSPEGLEYF.